The 6 T cell receptor beta chains reported below all come from one sample, sequenced in a study of blood T cell repertoires in COVID-19. Sequencing was performed with immunoSEQ multiplex PCR; in TCRdb, only in-frame clones are kept and a portion is missing. The sample records 73,000 or so clones, about 91% being singletons. The sample consisted of peripheral blood. The receptors here all came from a human donor with active COVID-19. The donor label of this sample is uncertain.

The chain is built from TRBV5-1 and TRBJ2-7; 7 nucleotides agree with TRBD2. The CDR3 extends over 16 amino acids. Germline CDR1 reads SGHRS; CDR2 reads YFSETQ. V shed 4 bases and J 3 bases; nucleotides not matched to a gene: 13. CDR3 bases: TGCGCCAGCAGCGGTGGCGGTGCGGGAGCCTTCTACGAGCAGTACTTC. Translating gives CASSGGGAGAFYEQYF.

The chain combines TRBV12-5 with TRBJ2-7; 11 bases agree with TRBD2. This CDR3 has 16 residues. The ends lost 5 bases at V and 1 base at J; junction bases unmatched: 7. Germline V lookup: CDR1 LGHNT, CDR2 FRNRAP. The CDR3 DNA sequence: TGTGCTAGTGGTCTTCGACTAGCGGGAAGATCCTACGAGCAGTACTTC. Translating it yields CASGLRLAGRSYEQYF.

The chain has TRBV5-1 and TRBJ1-1; D is unclear. The germline V gene encodes CDR1 SGHRS and CDR2 YFSETQ. The germline V and J ends were trimmed by 4 bases and 11 bases, with 18 bases remaining between them. This CDR3 region has 13 residues. The CDR3 is CASSPDGKYEAFF. The CDR3 nucleotides read TGCGCCAGCAGCCCGGACGGGAAGTATGAGGCTTTCTTT.

The chain recombines TRBV19 with TRBJ2-1, with 7 bases lining up with TRBD2. Trimming removed 5 bases from V and 4 bases from J; junction bases left unmatched: 8. Germline V CDR1 and CDR2: LNHDA, SQIVND (reference sequence). The CDR3 is 15 residues long. This CDR3 is CASSGRGGSYNEQFF. The CDR3 DNA reads TGTGCCAGTAGTGGGAGGGGCGGGAGTTACAATGAGCAGTTCTTC.

The rearrangement links TRBV15 to TRBJ2-7; possibly TRBD1 for D (6 bases). The CDR3 covers 14 residues. Trimming removed 7 bases at V and 1 base at J, with 14 bases between. Germline V lookup: CDR1 LNHNV, CDR2 YYDKDF (reference sequence). The DNA of the CDR3 is TGTGCCACCAAGCAAGGACAGTTATCCTACGAGCAGTACTTC. Translating gives CATKQGQLSYEQYF.

The rearrangement uses TRBV27 and TRBJ2-5; 10 bases agree with TRBD1. The CDR3 is made up of 15 amino acids. Germline trimming cut 1 base from V and 4 bases from J; bases unmatched to any gene: 3. Germline V gene sequence: CDR1 MNHEY, CDR2 SMNVEV (reference sequence). In nucleotides, the CDR3 is TGTGCCAGCAGTTTATTGACAGGGGGCTTAGAGACCCAGTACTTC. Encoded protein: CASSLLTGGLETQYF.